Listed here are 21 T cell receptor beta chains from one sample, sequenced in a study of cytomegalovirus exposure and HLA in healthy donors. The PCR used 60 Vbeta and 13 Jbeta primers. Assay: immunoSEQ multiplex PCR; the TCRdb copy retains only in-frame clones and omits some. The table has more than 90,000 clones, under 80% seen once. Sequencing used PBMCs. Receptors were obtained from a man aged 35-49 years in good health and CMV-seronegative.

V and J are TRBV7-8 and TRBJ2-6; D uncertain. With 1 base removed from V and 4 bases from J, the gap between germline ends came to 11 bases. The CDR3 covers 16 residues. Germline V gives CDR1 SGHVS, CDR2 FQNEAQ. In nucleotides, the CDR3 is TGTGCCAGCAGCTTAGAGCGCCCGACGGGGGCCAACGTCCTGACTTTC. It yields the protein CASSLERPTGANVLTF.

The chain employs TRBV5-1 and TRBJ2-5; 12 bases agree with TRBD2. Germline assignment: CDR1 SGHRS and CDR2 YFSETQ. The CDR3 is 16 residues long. Losses at the gene ends were 4 bases for V and 5 bases for J; bases not matched to a gene: 9. This chain's CDR3 is CASSTLKTSGGETQYF. Written as DNA, the CDR3 is TGCGCCAGCAGCACACTAAAAACTAGCGGGGGGGAGACCCAGTACTTC.

This chain joins TRBV19 and TRBJ1-5; TRBD1 is a possible D gene (5 bases). The CDR3 contains 15 residues. Germline CDR1 and CDR2: LNHDA and SQIVND (reference sequence). V was pared by 3 bases and J by 7 bases, with 16 bases between. Here the CDR3 DNA reads TGTGCCAGTAGTATTCTCGGGGGGACGAACCAGCCCCAGCATTTT. Translating it yields CASSILGGTNQPQHF.

The J gene is TRBJ2-5, the V gene TRBV7-2; perhaps TRBD1 as D (5 bases). Germline CDR1 SGHTA, CDR2 FQGNSA. CDR3 length: 13 residues. Trimming stripped 3 bases from V and 3 bases from J, with 8 bases between. The CDR3 coding sequence is TGTGCCAGCAGCTTCGCCAGGGAAGAGACCCAGTACTTC. Translation gives CASSFAREETQYF.

The V and J genes are TRBV2 and TRBJ2-5; TRBD2 is a possible D gene (6 bases). The CDR3 is 13 amino acids. The V gene's germline CDR1 is SNHLY and CDR2 FYNNEI. The ends were cut back, 4 bases at V and 2 bases at J, with 8 bases in the middle. The CDR3 here is CASSARGQETQYF. For the CDR3, the DNA is TGTGCCAGCAGTGCTCGGGGGCAAGAGACCCAGTACTTC.

This rearrangement joins TRBV2 to TRBJ2-3; the D gene is possibly TRBD1 (6 bases). CDR3 length: 14 residues. Germline V gene data show CDR1 as SNHLY and CDR2 as FYNNEI. Trimming took 4 bases from V and 1 from J, leaving 9 bases between them. Written as DNA, the CDR3 is TGTGCCAGCAGTGTTGCAGGGGGCACAGATACGCAGTATTTT. It is translated as CASSVAGGTDTQYF.

The rearrangement uses TRBV27 and TRBJ1-3; D is ambiguous. The CDR3 is 15 amino acids. The germline V and J ends were trimmed by 1 base and 2 bases, with 9 bases remaining between them. Germline CDR1 MNHEY, CDR2 SMNVEV (reference sequence). The CDR3 nucleotides read TGTGCCAGCAGTTTATTGGGAGGTGCTGGAAACACCATATATTTT. Protein sequence: CASSLLGGAGNTIYF.

This chain links TRBV4-1 with TRBJ1-3, with 9 nucleotides matching TRBD1. V was pared by 3 bases and J by 1 base, with 7 bases of the junction left unmatched. Germline CDR1 is MGHRA and CDR2 is YSYEKL. CDR3 length: 17 amino acids. The CDR3 DNA reads TGCGCCAGCAGCCACACCGGGACAGGGATATCTGGAAACACCATATATTTT. Translated: CASSHTGTGISGNTIYF.

The V gene is TRBV5-6, the J gene TRBJ2-3; TRBD2 might be the D (5 bases). Germline V gene sequence: CDR1 SGHDT, CDR2 YYEEEE. V was cut by 7 bases and J by 0 bases, with 12 bases left in between. The CDR3 sequence is 14 residues long. For the CDR3, the DNA is TGTGCCAGCGGGAGAGATTTGAGCACAGATACGCAGTATTTT. Protein sequence: CASGRDLSTDTQYF.

The chain joins TRBV18 to TRBJ1-4, with a possible D match to TRBD1 (6 bases). CDR1 KGHSH and CDR2 LQKENI come from the germline V gene. The germline V and J ends were trimmed by 7 bases and 5 bases, with 14 bases remaining between them. The CDR3 has 14 residues. CDR3 coding DNA: TGTGCCAGCTTCTCGGACAGTGGGAATGAAAAACTGTTTTTT. Translation gives CASFSDSGNEKLFF.

The genes are TRBV18 and TRBJ1-2; D not resolved. Germline V gene lookup returns CDR1 KGHSH and CDR2 LQKENI. Trimming shortened V by 0 bases and J by 2 bases, and 7 bases separated the two germline ends. This CDR3 spans 14 amino acids. Written as DNA, the CDR3 is TGTGCCAGCTCACCACCTTTACAGAACTATGGCTACACCTTC. Protein: CASSPPLQNYGYTF.

The J gene is TRBJ1-1, the V gene TRBV29-1; the D gene is possibly TRBD1 (5 bases). The V end was cut by 4 bases, the J end by 5 bases, with 14 bases between. This CDR3 has 13 amino acids. Germline CDR1 SQVTM, CDR2 ANQGSEA. In DNA, the CDR3 is TGCAGCGTTGCCAAGGGGCTCAATACTGAAGCTTTCTTT. It yields the protein CSVAKGLNTEAFF.

Here the CDR3 DNA reads TGTGCCAGCAGCTTTTCCGGGACAGGGGGAACTGAGCAGTTCTTC. Protein: CASSFSGTGGTEQFF. The rearrangement uses TRBV11-3 and TRBJ2-1, with 11 positions matching TRBD1. The CDR3 runs to 15 residues. Trimming removed 3 bases from V and 9 bases from J; junction bases left unmatched: 7. Germline loops: CDR1 SGHNT, CDR2 YENEEA.

This rearrangement joins TRBV27 to TRBJ1-2; D is unresolved. CDR3 size: 12 residues. V gave up 3 bases and J gave up 8 bases, with 10 bases separating them. Germline CDR1 is MNHEY and CDR2 is SMNVEV (reference sequence). CDR3 in amino acids: CASSFSGQGYTF. The CDR3 DNA is TGTGCCAGCAGTTTTTCAGGTCAGGGCTACACCTTC.

V is TRBV6-6 and J is TRBJ2-1, with D unclear. The CDR3 is made up of 13 amino acids. Per germline, CDR1 MNHNY and CDR2 SVGAGI (reference sequence). Trimming took 8 bases from V and 0 from J, leaving 8 bases between them. The CDR3 is CASGASSYNEQFF. CDR3 sequence (DNA): TGTGCCAGCGGCGCTAGCTCCTACAATGAGCAGTTCTTC.

In nucleotides, the CDR3 is TGTGCCAGCAGGATACAGGGGCCTGGCTTATCGGTCCAGCATTTT. This codes for CASRIQGPGLSVQHF. This rearrangement joins TRBV6-1 to TRBJ1-5, with 7 nucleotides matching TRBD1. V shed 6 bases and J 12 bases; nucleotides not matched to a gene: 17. This CDR3 region has 15 residues. CDR1 and CDR2 from the germline V gene are MNHNS and SASEGT.

The chain joins TRBV5-6 to TRBJ2-1; a weak D match, TRBD2 (5 bases). This CDR3 is 13 amino acids long. Germline CDR1 reads SGHDT; CDR2 reads YYEEEE. The V end was cut by 2 bases, the J end by 6 bases, with 9 bases between. The CDR3 DNA follows: TGTGCCAGCAGCTTAGGACTTCCCAATGAGCAGTTCTTC. Residues: CASSLGLPNEQFF. Full variable domain (outside the CDR3, taken from reference TRBV5-6 and TRBJ2-1): DAGVTQSPTHLIKTRGQQVTLRCSPKSGHDTVSWYQQALGQGPQFIFQYYEEEERQRGNFPDRFSGHQFPNYSSELNVNALLLGDSALYLCASSLGLPNEQFFGPGTRLTVL.

V and J are TRBV15 and TRBJ2-6, with D possibly being TRBD1 (5 bases). CDR1 is LNHNV, CDR2 YYDKDF, per germline (reference sequence). Deletions cut 5 bases from V and 0 bases from J, with 17 bases between. There are 18 residues in the CDR3. The CDR3 nucleotides read TGTGCCACCAGCCCCTGGGGCGTTCTGTACTCTGGGGCCAACGTCCTGACTTTC. Translation gives CATSPWGVLYSGANVLTF.

The chain links TRBV7-9 to TRBJ1-2; D gene unclear. This CDR3 is 14 amino acids long. CDR1 is SEHNR and CDR2 is FQNEAQ in the germline V gene (reference sequence). The V gene lost 1 base and the J gene lost 0 bases, with 6 bases spanning the gap. The chain's CDR3 is CASSLGQANYGYTF. The CDR3 bases are TGTGCCAGCAGCTTAGGGCAGGCTAACTATGGCTACACCTTC.

This sequence joins TRBV5-6 and TRBJ1-1, with 8 bases lining up with TRBD1. With V trimmed by 0 bases and J by 5 bases, 9 bases remained unmatched. This CDR3 has 16 residues. CDR1 SGHDT and CDR2 YYEEEE come from the germline V gene. CDR3 sequence: CASSLAGTGGVTEAFF. As DNA, the CDR3 is TGTGCCAGCAGCTTGGCCGGAACAGGGGGTGTGACTGAAGCTTTCTTT. The whole variable domain, remainder taken from reference TRBV5-6 and TRBJ1-1, is DAGVTQSPTHLIKTRGQQVTLRCSPKSGHDTVSWYQQALGQGPQFIFQYYEEEERQRGNFPDRFSGHQFPNYSSELNVNALLLGDSALYLCASSLAGTGGVTEAFFGQGTRLTVV.

CDR3 nucleotides: TGCGCCAGCGCCAACTCCCTTCTAAATTCACCCCTCCACTTT. Translation: CASANSLLNSPLHF. The rearrangement links TRBV5-1 to TRBJ1-6; no definite D call. V lost 7 bases, J lost 7 bases, and 15 bases lay in between. The germline CDR1 and CDR2 sequences are SGHRS and YFSETQ. The CDR3 consists of 14 residues.